This T cell receptor (beta chain) emerged from a study of cytomegalovirus exposure and HLA in healthy donors. Regarding the study as a whole: 150 or so TCR beta chains were listed as cytomegalovirus-associated.

CDR3 size: 15 residues. Germline V lookup: CDR1 SGHTA, CDR2 FQGTGA. V dropped 5 bases and J dropped 1; count of bases not matched to a gene: 4. In the PCR, 60 Vbeta and 13 Jbeta primers were used. Profiled with immunoSEQ multiplex PCR; TCRdb holds only in-frame clones, not every one. The data show over 80,000 clones, 55% to 80% seen once. Worth noting for this clone: The target antigen is unknown.

This chain uses TRBV7-3 with TRBJ2-3, with 9 positions matching TRBD2. The sample taken for sequencing was PBMCs. This TCR was sampled from a man in his forties or fifties in good health and CMV-seronegative. CDR3: CASSISGGGTDTQYF. The CDR3 region has the DNA TGTGCCAGCAGCATTAGCGGGGGAGGCACAGATACGCAGTATTTT.